This T cell receptor (beta chain) was obtained from a study of radiation and T cells in renal cell carcinoma. As for the study in general: Nephrectomy followed 15 Gy stereotactic body radiation by 4 weeks.

Points from the study as a whole: Pretreatment tumor biopsies were lacking, so baseline clonotypes are unknown. From baseline, blood top tumor clonotypes peaked at 2 weeks post-radiation.

Points on this clone: The antigen remains unidentified.

V lost 1 base and J 5 bases, leaving 11 bases between the germline ends. The CDR3 is 14 amino acids. The germline gives CDR1 MGHRA, CDR2 YSYEKL. Specified time point: blood 2 weeks post-SBRT. Specified treatment: 15 Gy SBRT to primary tumor, nephrectomy 4 weeks later. Method: immunoSEQ multiplex PCR; TCRdb's copy keeps in-frame clones and lacks some. There are tens of thousands of clones in the sample; more than 80% occur only once, and around 28% lies in the top ten. The sequence was collected from a woman in her seventies with renal cell carcinoma. The chain employs TRBV4-1 and TRBJ2-5; D tentatively reads TRBD1 or TRBD2 (7 bases each). Here the sequenced sample was blood, taken from a patient whose treatment included radiotherapy and nephrectomy. The CDR3 DNA follows: TGCGCCAGCAGCCAAGGACAGGGAGGGGAGACCCAGTACTTC. The encoded protein is CASSQGQGGETQYF.